Listed below are T cell receptor beta chains from one sample, sequenced in a study of T cell repertoires in cytomegalovirus infection. Their recognized antigens are unknown. Each CDR3 protein is one row after TCRdb ran MiXCR on the reads. The data contain 700,000 to 850,000 distinct CDR3 sequences, 32% of them singletons. Sample: cultured CD8+ T cells from PBMCs, taken from culture after CMV antigen stimulation. The source of these receptors is a human donor in good health (CMV status not recorded). Some clones in this sample may be carry-over from other donors' samples. CDR3s leave out the opening cysteine and the closing phenylalanine or tryptophan. A D gene is named only where the DNA matches it firmly. Size is stated for part of the rows, as once, few or many counts, or as a class when the clone is expanded.

abundance: many
d_gene: .
v_gene: TRBV12-3/TRBV12-4
CDR3aa: ASSFTGGSGGWNEQF

abundance: .
d_gene: TRBD1
v_gene: TRBV29-1
CDR3aa: SVGHQGADADIQY

abundance: .
d_gene: .
v_gene: TRBV5-4
CDR3aa: ASSLAGFEDTQY

abundance: few
d_gene: .
v_gene: TRBV5-6
CDR3aa: ASSLIDVSSSYEQY

abundance: many
d_gene: TRBD1
v_gene: TRBV4-3
CDR3aa: ASSHGQGEQPQH

abundance: .
d_gene: .
v_gene: TRBV20-1
CDR3aa: SARDDGGEGNTIY

abundance: .
d_gene: .
v_gene: TRBV13
CDR3aa: ASTGPEIRDTQY

abundance: .
d_gene: TRBD1
v_gene: TRBV7-6
CDR3aa: ASSHWTGGFMNTEAF

abundance: many
d_gene: .
v_gene: TRBV7-6
CDR3aa: ASSLRGSPSTDTQY

abundance: few
d_gene: TRBD1
v_gene: TRBV7-4
CDR3aa: ASSTHGTDSGNTIY

abundance: many
d_gene: .
v_gene: TRBV7-9
CDR3aa: ASKGVRADTQY

abundance: .
d_gene: TRBD1
v_gene: TRBV2
CDR3aa: ASGRTGDTEAF

abundance: few
d_gene: TRBD2
v_gene: TRBV20-1
CDR3aa: SARVASGASQETQY

abundance: .
d_gene: TRBD1
v_gene: TRBV19
CDR3aa: VTRIDRGPSPLH

abundance: few
d_gene: TRBD1
v_gene: TRBV7-9
CDR3aa: ASSSDPTGAGDNEQF

abundance: .
d_gene: .
v_gene: TRBV7-9
CDR3aa: ASDLGEQF

abundance: few
d_gene: .
v_gene: TRBV7-8
CDR3aa: ASTRSSYEQY